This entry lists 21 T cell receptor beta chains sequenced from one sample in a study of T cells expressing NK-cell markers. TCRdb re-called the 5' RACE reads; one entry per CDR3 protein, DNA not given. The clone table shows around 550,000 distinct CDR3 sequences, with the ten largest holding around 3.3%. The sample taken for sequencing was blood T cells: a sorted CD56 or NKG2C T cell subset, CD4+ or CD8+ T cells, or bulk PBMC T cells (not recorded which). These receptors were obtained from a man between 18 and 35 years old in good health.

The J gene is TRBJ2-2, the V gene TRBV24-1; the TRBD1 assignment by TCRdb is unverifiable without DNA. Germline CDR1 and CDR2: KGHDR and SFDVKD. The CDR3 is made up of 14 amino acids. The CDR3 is CAVHPGANTGELFF.

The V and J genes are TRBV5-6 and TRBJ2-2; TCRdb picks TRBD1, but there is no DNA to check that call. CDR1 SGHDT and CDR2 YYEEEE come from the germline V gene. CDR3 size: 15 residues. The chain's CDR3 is CASSFGGPHTGELFF.

The CDR3 is CASSRGHSSGNTIYF. The gene calls are TRBV6-1 and TRBJ1-3; lacking DNA, the TRBD1 call made by TCRdb goes unchecked. This CDR3 is 15 amino acids long. Germline V gene data show CDR1 as MNHNS and CDR2 as SASEGT.

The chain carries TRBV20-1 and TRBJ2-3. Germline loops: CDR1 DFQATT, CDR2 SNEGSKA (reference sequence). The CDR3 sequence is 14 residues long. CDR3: CSATLGISTDTQYF.

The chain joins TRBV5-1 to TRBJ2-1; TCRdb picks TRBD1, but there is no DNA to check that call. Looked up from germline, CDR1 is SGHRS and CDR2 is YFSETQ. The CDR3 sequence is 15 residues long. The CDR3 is CASSLVRTGGLEQFF.

CDR3 region: CASSLVSSGIRETQYF. This chain uses TRBV7-2 with TRBJ2-5; as DNA is missing, the TRBD2 call by TCRdb cannot be tested. This CDR3 region has 16 residues. Per the germline V gene, CDR1 is SGHTA and CDR2 is FQGNSA.

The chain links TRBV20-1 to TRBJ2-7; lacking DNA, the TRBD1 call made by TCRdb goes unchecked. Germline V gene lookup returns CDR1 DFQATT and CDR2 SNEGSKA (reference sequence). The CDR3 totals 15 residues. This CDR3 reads CSARVTGDRPYEQYF.

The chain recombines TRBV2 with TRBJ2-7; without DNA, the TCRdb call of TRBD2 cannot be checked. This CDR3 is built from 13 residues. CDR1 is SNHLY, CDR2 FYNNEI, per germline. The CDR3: CASTQEASLKQYF. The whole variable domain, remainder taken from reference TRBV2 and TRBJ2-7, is EPEVTQTPSHQVTQMGQEVILRCVPISNHLYFYWYRQILGQKVEFLVSFYNNEISEKSEIFDDQFSVERPDGSNFTLKIRSTKLEDSAMYFCASTQEASLKQYFGPGTRLTVT.

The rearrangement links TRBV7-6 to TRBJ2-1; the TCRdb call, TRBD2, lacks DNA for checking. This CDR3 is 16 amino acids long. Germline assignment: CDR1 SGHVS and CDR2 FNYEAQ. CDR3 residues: CASSLVSSGSHNEQFF.

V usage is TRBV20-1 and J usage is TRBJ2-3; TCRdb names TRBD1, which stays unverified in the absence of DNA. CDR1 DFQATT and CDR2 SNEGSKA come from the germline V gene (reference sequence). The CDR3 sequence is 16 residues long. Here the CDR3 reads CSARESTGTRTDTQYF.

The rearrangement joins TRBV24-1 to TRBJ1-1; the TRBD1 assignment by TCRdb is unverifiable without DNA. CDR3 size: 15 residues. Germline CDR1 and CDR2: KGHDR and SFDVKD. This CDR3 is CATSDGGQGAVRAFF.

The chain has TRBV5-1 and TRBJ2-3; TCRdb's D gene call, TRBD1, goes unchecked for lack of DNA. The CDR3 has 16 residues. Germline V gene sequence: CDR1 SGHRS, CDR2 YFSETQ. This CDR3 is CASSMDGWGSTDTQYF.

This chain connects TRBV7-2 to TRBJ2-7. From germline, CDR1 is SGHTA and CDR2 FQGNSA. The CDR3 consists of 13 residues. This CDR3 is CASSLVSGDEQYF. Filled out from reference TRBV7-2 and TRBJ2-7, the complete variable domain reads GAGVSQSPSNKVTEKGKDVELRCDPISGHTALYWYRQSLGQGLEFLIYFQGNSAPDKSGLPSDRFSAERTGGSVSTLTIQRTQQEDSAVYLCASSLVSGDEQYFGPGTRLTVT.

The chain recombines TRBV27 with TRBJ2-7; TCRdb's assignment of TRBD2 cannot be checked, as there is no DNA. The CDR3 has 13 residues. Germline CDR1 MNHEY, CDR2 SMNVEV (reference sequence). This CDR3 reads CASSPDGGGEQYF.

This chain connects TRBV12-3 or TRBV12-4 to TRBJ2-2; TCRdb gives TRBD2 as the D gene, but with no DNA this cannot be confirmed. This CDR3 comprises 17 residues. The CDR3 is CASSLVEAGRVTGELFF.

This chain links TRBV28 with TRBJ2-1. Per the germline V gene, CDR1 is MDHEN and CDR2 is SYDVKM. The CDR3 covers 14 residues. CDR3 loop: CASIEQLIYNEQFF.

The CDR3 sequence: CASSPSNGEFF. This rearrangement joins TRBV18 to TRBJ2-1. Per the germline V gene, CDR1 is KGHSH and CDR2 is LQKENI. The CDR3 is 11 residues long.

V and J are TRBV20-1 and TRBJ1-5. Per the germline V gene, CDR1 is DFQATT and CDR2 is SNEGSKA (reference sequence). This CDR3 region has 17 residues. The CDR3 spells CSARKDSAGRSNQPQHF.

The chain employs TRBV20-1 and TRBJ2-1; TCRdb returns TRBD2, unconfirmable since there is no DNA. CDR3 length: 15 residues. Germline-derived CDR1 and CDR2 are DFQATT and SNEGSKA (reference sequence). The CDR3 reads CSGRPGLAIGDEQFF.

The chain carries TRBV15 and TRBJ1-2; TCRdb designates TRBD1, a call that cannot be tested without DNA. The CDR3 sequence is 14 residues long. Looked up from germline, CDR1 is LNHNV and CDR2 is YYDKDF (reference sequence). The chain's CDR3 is CATSPPGRGYGYTF.

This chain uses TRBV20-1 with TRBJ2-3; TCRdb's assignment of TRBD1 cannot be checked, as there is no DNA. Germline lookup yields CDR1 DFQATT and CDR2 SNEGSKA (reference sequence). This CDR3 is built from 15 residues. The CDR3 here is CSARPGQGAGDTQYF.